Detailed here is one T cell receptor (beta chain). What it binds is not known. The germline CDR1 and CDR2 sequences are SGDLS and YYNGEE. This CDR3 has 15 residues. V lost 3 bases and J lost 13; bases outside the gene matches: 12. The PCR made use of 60 Vbeta and 13 Jbeta primers. Generated by immunoSEQ multiplex PCR, the TCRdb table keeps only in-frame clones and is missing some. The table has 150,000 or so clones, roughly 79% seen once. These data are taken from a study of cytomegalovirus exposure and HLA in healthy donors. Study-wide points: Relative to equally common others, HLA-associated TCR beta chains showed greater clonal expansion in a later analysis. The study dropped some indistinguishable V segments, TRBV6-2 and TRBV6-3 among them. Association of a missense DCLRE1C variant with TCR beta V- and J-gene trimming was reported in a later analysis. Beyond CMV serostatus, there was no information to go on about immune exposure.

The sequence was obtained from a man under 40 in good health and CMV-seropositive. Sequenced material: PBMCs. V gene TRBV9 combines with J gene TRBJ1-6; TRBD1 matches 8 bases. The CDR3 loop reads CASSERGQERDPLHF. Here the CDR3 DNA reads TGTGCCAGCAGCGAGAGGGGACAGGAGAGGGATCCCCTCCACTTT.